These 19 T cell receptor beta chains were all obtained from the same sample, sequenced in a study of blood T cell repertoires in COVID-19. This table comes from immunoSEQ multiplex PCR, and its TCRdb copy is limited to in-frame clones, with some not included. This table holds about 380,000 clones, approximately 90% found once. Sequencing was carried out using PBMCs or T cells enriched from blood (not recorded which). The receptor set was obtained from a woman aged 18-29 years who had recovered from COVID-19.

The gene calls are TRBV12-3 or TRBV12-4 and TRBJ1-4; D is undetermined. This CDR3 region has 12 residues. V was shortened by 2 bases and J by 11 bases, with 9 bases between the two germline ends. This chain's CDR3 is CASSLRSEKLFF. The CDR3 nucleotides are TGTGCCAGCAGTTTACGCTCTGAGAAACTGTTTTTT.

Note on this clone: Other DNA sequences in the sample encode the same CDR3. The gene calls are TRBV6-5 and TRBJ2-7; D unclear. The V and J ends lost 6 bases and 3 bases respectively, with 6 bases between them. CDR3 length: 11 residues. Germline V gene lookup returns CDR1 MNHEY and CDR2 SVGAGI. DNA for the CDR3: TGTGCCAGCAGGAAGAGCTACGAGCAGTACTTC. Translating it yields CASRKSYEQYF.

The chain combines TRBV19 with TRBJ2-7; 7 nucleotides match TRBD1. The length of the CDR3 is 15 residues. The V segment lost 6 bases and the J segment 6 bases; nucleotides outside the gene matches: 14. The germline V gene has CDR1 LNHDA and CDR2 SQIVND (reference sequence). CDR3 nucleotide sequence: TGTGCCAGTAGCCCCCGGGACAGCCGCCCCCCCGAGCAGTACTTC. Its protein product is CASSPRDSRPPEQYF.

The chain employs TRBV27 and TRBJ1-2; no reliable D call. Trimming took 3 bases from V and 3 from J, leaving 11 bases between them. Germline lookup yields CDR1 MNHEY and CDR2 SMNVEV (reference sequence). The CDR3 runs to 14 residues. The chain's CDR3 is CASSFSVHHYGYTF. The CDR3 nucleotides are TGTGCCAGCAGTTTTTCGGTCCACCACTATGGCTACACCTTC.

The chain carries TRBV4-1 and TRBJ2-5; 9 bases are a match to TRBD2. CDR1 MGHRA and CDR2 YSYEKL come from the germline V gene. V was pared by 1 base and J by 1 base, with 10 bases of the junction left unmatched. The CDR3 has 18 amino acids. CDR3 amino acids: CASSQVLGAGGSQETQYF. CDR3 nucleotide sequence: TGCGCCAGCAGCCAAGTCCTCGGAGCGGGGGGTTCCCAAGAGACCCAGTACTTC.

This chain links TRBV6-5 with TRBJ1-1; 8 nucleotides align to TRBD1. The CDR3 runs 15 residues. V lost 6 bases and J lost 5; bases outside the gene matches: 11. The germline V gene encodes CDR1 MNHEY and CDR2 SVGAGI. DNA of the CDR3: TGTGCCAGCAGCTCCTACGGACAGGGAAGTACTGAAGCTTTCTTT. Its translation: CASSSYGQGSTEAFF.

The V gene is TRBV7-2, the J gene TRBJ2-7, with D possibly matching TRBD1 (5 bases). This CDR3 spans 15 amino acids. Trimming left V 1 base short and J 2 bases short, with 12 bases between. Germline CDR1 reads SGHTA; CDR2 reads FQGNSA. CDR3 in amino acids: CASSLEVGPTYEQYF. CDR3 DNA: TGTGCCAGCAGCTTAGAGGTGGGGCCGACCTACGAGCAGTACTTC.

This sequence joins TRBV6-2 or TRBV6-3 and TRBJ1-2, with 9 positions matching TRBD1. CDR1 and CDR2 (germline): MNHEY, SVGEGT. J gave up 6 bases and V 5 bases, and 10 bases lay outside the gene matches. The CDR3 has 15 amino acids. The CDR3 loop reads CASSGRGTGIHGYTF. In DNA form, the CDR3 reads TGTGCCAGCAGTGGCCGCGGGACAGGGATTCATGGCTACACCTTC.

This clone showed up just once. The chain recombines TRBV6-5 with TRBJ1-6; the match to TRBD1 covers 7 bases. CDR3 length: 14 residues. Germline CDR1 is MNHEY and CDR2 is SVGAGI. The V gene end was trimmed by 6 bases and the J gene end by 5 bases; junction bases not matched to a gene: 4. The DNA of the CDR3 is TGTGCCAGCAGCACCGGGACAGATAATTCACCCCTCCACTTT. Residues: CASSTGTDNSPLHF.

This sequence joins TRBV5-8 and TRBJ1-1; 9 positions match TRBD1. Germline V CDR1 and CDR2: SGHTS, YDEGEE. V gave up 3 bases and J gave up 3 bases; unmatched junction bases: 12. The CDR3 is 17 residues long. In DNA, the CDR3 is TGTGCCAGCAGCTCGCCGGGGACAGGGAAGGCGTACACTGAAGCTTTCTTT. This encodes CASSSPGTGKAYTEAFF.

V gene TRBV7-6 combines with J gene TRBJ2-2, with D tentatively TRBD1 (5 bases). V lost 10 bases and J lost 4, with 19 bases in between. The CDR3 contains 15 residues. In germline, CDR1 is SGHVS, CDR2 FNYEAQ. The CDR3 sequence: CATKDREVSTGELFF. The CDR3 DNA follows: TGTGCCACCAAAGACAGAGAAGTAAGCACCGGGGAGCTGTTTTTT.

CDR3 amino acids: CASRLTGQETQYF. CDR3 in DNA: TGCGCCAGCAGACTTACGGGCCAAGAGACCCAGTACTTC. The chain couples TRBV5-1 to TRBJ2-5; D call uncertain. The V end was cut by 5 bases, the J end by 1 base, with 9 bases between. CDR3 size: 13 residues. Per germline, CDR1 SGHRS and CDR2 YFSETQ.

This sequence joins TRBV4-1 and TRBJ1-1; tentatively, D is TRBD1 (5 bases). In germline, CDR1 is MGHRA, CDR2 YSYEKL. Trimming took off 10 bases at V and 5 bases at J, with 14 bases between the two ends. CDR3 size: 12 residues. Here the CDR3 DNA reads TGCGCCATCCCGAGGAGGGGAACTGAAGCTTTCTTT. Protein sequence: CAIPRRGTEAFF.

This chain connects TRBV27 to TRBJ1-2; 7 positions agree with TRBD1. The CDR3 runs to 16 residues. The germline V gene has CDR1 MNHEY and CDR2 SMNVEV (reference sequence). V dropped 5 bases and J dropped 5; count of bases not matched to a gene: 14. Written as DNA, the CDR3 is TGTGCCAGCAGTCAAAGGGTGGTAGGGGGCGCTTATGGCTACACCTTC. Translation: CASSQRVVGGAYGYTF.

The chain links TRBV19 to TRBJ1-1; weak D call: TRBD1 (6 bases). CDR1 LNHDA and CDR2 SQIVND come from the germline V gene (reference sequence). Trimming took off 3 bases at V and 1 base at J, with 12 bases between the two ends. The CDR3 covers 15 residues. CDR3 protein: CASSISARGNTEAFF. CDR3 sequence (DNA): TGTGCCAGTAGTATCTCGGCCAGGGGGAACACTGAAGCTTTCTTT.

J is TRBJ1-1 and V is TRBV15; 8 positions match TRBD1. Germline CDR1 LNHNV, CDR2 YYDKDF (reference sequence). The CDR3 covers 13 residues. The V segment lost 5 bases and the J segment 4 bases; nucleotides outside the gene matches: 3. The CDR3 reads CATSQGATTEAFF. Here the CDR3 DNA reads TGTGCCACCAGCCAGGGGGCGACCACTGAAGCTTTCTTT.

The V and J genes are TRBV2 and TRBJ2-7; 12 bases are shared with TRBD1. J lost 4 bases, V lost 4 bases, and 5 bases had no gene match. This CDR3 has 15 residues. Germline V CDR1 and CDR2: SNHLY, FYNNEI. The CDR3 DNA sequence: TGTGCCAGCAGTGCGGGACAGGGGGCGTTGTACGAGCAGTACTTC. It encodes CASSAGQGALYEQYF.

This rearrangement joins TRBV5-1 to TRBJ1-1, with D possibly matching TRBD1 (6 bases). Looked up from germline, CDR1 is SGHRS and CDR2 is YFSETQ. The CDR3 extends over 13 amino acids. V was pared by 1 base and J by 6 bases, with 10 bases between. CDR3 in amino acids: CASSLQGRAEAFF. As DNA, the CDR3 is TGCGCCAGCAGCTTGCAGGGGCGGGCTGAAGCTTTCTTT.

CDR3 nucleotide sequence: TGCGCCAGCAGCTTGGAACTAGCGGGGGCCGGGGAGCTGTTTTTT. Protein product: CASSLELAGAGELFF. This chain links TRBV5-1 with TRBJ2-2; 11 bases align to TRBD2. Germline CDR1 is SGHRS and CDR2 is YFSETQ. V was pared by 0 bases and J by 6 bases, with 1 base of the junction left unmatched. The CDR3 has 15 residues.